This record concerns one T cell receptor beta chain sequence. This clone was counted between two and nine times. Its antigen has not been determined. Base qualities are not recorded, but no much larger clone differs from it by a single base. The sample's time point label is to be understood as: after neoadjuvant nivolumab, at surgical resection. None of the patients had received prior systemic or radiation treatment, and all were newly diagnosed with stage II-IVA oral cavity squamous cell carcinoma. The cohort consisted of patients with HPV-negative, locally advanced oral cavity squamous cell carcinoma. Peripheral blood mononuclear cells were analyzed directly, without maintenance or expansion in culture. Samples came from a longitudinal correlative study of a single-arm phase II trial of neoadjuvant nivolumab in oral cavity squamous cell carcinoma. Subject-matched pre- and post-treatment PBMCs and tumors from three responders and three non-responders underwent genomic DNA-based TCRbeta sequencing. Peripheral blood mononuclear cells were drawn once before nivolumab treatment and a second time after treatment, when surgery took place. Genomic DNA was isolated from PBMCs using the Maxwell RSC DNA from Cells kit.

For deep sequencing of PBMC libraries, mostly 450 to 500 ng of input genomic DNA was used, and six replicates were run per sample. The immunoSEQ hsTCRbeta kit was used to prepare TCRbeta libraries, following the manufacturer's instructions. Sequencing of the completed libraries took place using an Illumina NovaSeq 6000 S4 flow cell after they had been pooled to about 3 nM. The authors processed their data as follows. The immunoSEQ Analyzer handled quality control and preprocessing of the raw data. The analysis was limited to productive rearrangements, and each clonotype was defined by a unique CDR3 amino acid sequence. Repertoire clonality was estimated as the Gini-Simpson index, which was computed with the R package tcR. Student's t test was used to compare Gini indices, while Pearson correlation assessed associations with tumor size change. TCRdb obtained this table from immuneACCESS and retained in-frame rearrangements with V and J assigned. These tables miss some clones; where compared with another copy, unresolved V genes account for less than half of the shortfall, and the remainder is unexplained. Clone size and V and J calls were adopted from that table, with D and trimming inferred from the DNA. Recorded for this sample are some 10,000 clones; 61% of them occurred a single time. The ten largest clones take up 4% to 4.5% of the sample.

This record belongs to a study of neoadjuvant anti-PD-1 for oral cavity cancer (dated by TCRdb to the early 2020s). Background for the entire study: Three to four biweekly doses of nivolumab at 3 mg/kg were mostly administered to patients before curative-intent surgical resection. Patients who did not progress were given a fourth nivolumab dose at about day 43 and had definitive surgical resection on days 50-56. Responders were defined as patients with complete response, partial response or stable disease by RECIST 1.1; non-responders were defined as patients with progression. There were roughly 11 patients in the parent correlative cohort, and the response rate was over 25%.

The paper as a whole reports these results and caveats: After neoadjuvant nivolumab, T cell clonality (Gini index) in PBMCs was significantly higher in non-responders than in responders. The TCR analyses had only a few patients in each response group, and the authors called for validation in larger cohorts. Higher pretreatment blood Treg/Th17 ratios correlated with higher pretreatment blood TCRbeta clonality and lower post-treatment tumor TCRbeta clonality.

Inclusive of the bounding cysteine and phenylalanine, the CDR3 is 16 residues long. Kept here is only the CDR3 DNA, which spans 48 bases and is read in frame from base 1. V lost 1 base and J lost 7 bases; the stretch between them is 17 bases long. CDR1 and CDR2 were assigned from the germline V gene as SGHTA and FQGNSA. The specimen was PBMCs, collected after nivolumab (anti-PD-1) treatment. Recombination connected TRBV7-2 to TRBJ2-1, with the D gene not clear enough to name. This receptor was obtained from a person aged 35 to 85 with oral cavity squamous cell carcinoma. The sequenced DNA: TGTGCCAGCAGCTTAGGAAAGCACTCCACGAGGAATGAGCAGTTCTTC. It specifies CASSLGKHSTRNEQFF.